This entry is about one T cell receptor beta chain. Its antigen remains unidentified. The data belong to a study of cytomegalovirus exposure and HLA in healthy donors. Study observations and caveats: Later work showed greater clonal expansion in HLA-associated TCR beta chains than in equally common others. Later analysis identified a missense DCLRE1C variant that was linked to TCR beta V- and J-gene trimming.

Amplification used 60 Vbeta primers and 13 Jbeta primers. Authors' methods: Per a later analysis, the number of unique TCR beta chains was some 82 million, of which roughly 11 million were shared. Using immunoSEQ multiplex PCR, the repertoire was profiled, and TCRdb retains in-frame clones only, with some absent. D and trimming come from the DNA, and the V and J calls and clone size come from that table. The sample shows 150,000 or so clones, and 1.5% to 2% sits with its ten largest clones. This CDR3 is 15 amino acids long. V was clipped by 2 bases and J by 4 bases; unmatched bases: 2. The germline V gene encodes CDR1 MGHDK and CDR2 SYGVNS.

The V gene is TRBV25-1, the J gene TRBJ2-1; 10 nucleotides agree with TRBD2. Sequenced material: PBMCs. The source is a woman in her 50s in good health and CMV-seronegative. The CDR3 DNA reads as TGTGCCAGCAGTGAAGGGACTAGCGTATACAATGAGCAGTTCTTC. This gives the protein CASSEGTSVYNEQFF.